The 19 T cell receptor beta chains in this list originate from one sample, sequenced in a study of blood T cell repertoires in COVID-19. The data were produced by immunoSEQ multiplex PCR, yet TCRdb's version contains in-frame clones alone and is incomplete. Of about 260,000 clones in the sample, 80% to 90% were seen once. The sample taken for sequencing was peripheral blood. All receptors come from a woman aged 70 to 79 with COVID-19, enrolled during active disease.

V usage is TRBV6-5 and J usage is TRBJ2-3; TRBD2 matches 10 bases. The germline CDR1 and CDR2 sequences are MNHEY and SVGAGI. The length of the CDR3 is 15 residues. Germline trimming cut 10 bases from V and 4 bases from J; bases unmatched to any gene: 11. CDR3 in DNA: TGTGCCACCCTCCCCGGGACTAGCGCTGCAGATACGCAGTATTTT. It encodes CATLPGTSAADTQYF.

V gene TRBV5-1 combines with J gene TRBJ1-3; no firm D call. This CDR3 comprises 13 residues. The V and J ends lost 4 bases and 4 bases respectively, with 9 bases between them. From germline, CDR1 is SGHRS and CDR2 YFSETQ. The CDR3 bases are TGCGCCAGCAGCCCCATACAGGGAAACACCATATATTTT. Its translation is CASSPIQGNTIYF.

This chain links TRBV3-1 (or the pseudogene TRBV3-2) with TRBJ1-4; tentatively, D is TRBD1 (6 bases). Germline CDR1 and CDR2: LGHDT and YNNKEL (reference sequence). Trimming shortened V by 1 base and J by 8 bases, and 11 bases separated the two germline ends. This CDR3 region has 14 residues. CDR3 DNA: TGTGCCAGCAGCCAAGTCGCTAGGGGGGAAAAACTGTTTTTT. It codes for CASSQVARGEKLFF.

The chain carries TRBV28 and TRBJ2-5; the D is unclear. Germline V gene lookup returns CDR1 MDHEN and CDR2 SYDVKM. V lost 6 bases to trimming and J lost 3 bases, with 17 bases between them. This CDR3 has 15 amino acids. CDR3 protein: CASSPYLRQKETQYF. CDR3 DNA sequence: TGTGCCAGCAGCCCCTATTTGAGGCAAAAAGAGACCCAGTACTTC.

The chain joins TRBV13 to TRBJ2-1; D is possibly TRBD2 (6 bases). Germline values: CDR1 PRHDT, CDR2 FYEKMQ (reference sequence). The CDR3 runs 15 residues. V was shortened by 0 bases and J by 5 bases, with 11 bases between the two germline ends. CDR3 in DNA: TGTGCCAGCAGCTTAGGACGGGAGTTTGACAATGAGCAGTTCTTC. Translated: CASSLGREFDNEQFF.

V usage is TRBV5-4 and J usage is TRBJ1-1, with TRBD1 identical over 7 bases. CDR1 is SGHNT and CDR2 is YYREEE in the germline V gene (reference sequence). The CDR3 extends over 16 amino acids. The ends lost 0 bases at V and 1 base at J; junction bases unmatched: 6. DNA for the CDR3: TGTGCCAGCAGCTTGGCCCGGACAGGAGAGAACACTGAAGCTTTCTTT. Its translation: CASSLARTGENTEAFF.

The CDR3 region is CASRPTVNYGYTF. CDR3 sequence (DNA): TGTGCCAGCAGACCGACAGTTAACTATGGCTACACCTTC. The chain is built from TRBV6-5 and TRBJ1-2; D is possibly TRBD1 (5 bases). Trimming stripped 6 bases from V and 1 base from J, with 9 bases between. The CDR3 length is 13 residues. Germline V gene lookup returns CDR1 MNHEY and CDR2 SVGAGI.

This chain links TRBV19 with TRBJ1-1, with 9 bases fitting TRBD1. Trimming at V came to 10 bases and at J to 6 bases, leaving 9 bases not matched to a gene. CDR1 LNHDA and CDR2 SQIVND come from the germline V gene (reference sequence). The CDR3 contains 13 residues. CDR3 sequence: CATRTGERPEAFF. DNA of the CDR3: TGTGCCACAAGGACAGGGGAAAGGCCTGAAGCTTTCTTT.

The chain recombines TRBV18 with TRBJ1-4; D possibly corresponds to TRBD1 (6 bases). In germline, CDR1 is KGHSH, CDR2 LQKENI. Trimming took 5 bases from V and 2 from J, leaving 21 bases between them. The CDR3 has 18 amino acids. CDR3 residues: CASSRDRIGPYTNEKLFF. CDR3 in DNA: TGTGCCAGCTCAAGAGACAGGATCGGTCCCTACACTAATGAAAAACTGTTTTTT.

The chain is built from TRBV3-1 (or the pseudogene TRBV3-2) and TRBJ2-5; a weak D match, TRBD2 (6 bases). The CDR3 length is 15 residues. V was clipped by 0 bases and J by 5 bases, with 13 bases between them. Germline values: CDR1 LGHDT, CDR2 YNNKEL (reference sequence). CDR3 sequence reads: CASSQDGPGVETQYF. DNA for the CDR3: TGTGCCAGCAGCCAAGATGGCCCGGGGGTGGAGACCCAGTACTTC.

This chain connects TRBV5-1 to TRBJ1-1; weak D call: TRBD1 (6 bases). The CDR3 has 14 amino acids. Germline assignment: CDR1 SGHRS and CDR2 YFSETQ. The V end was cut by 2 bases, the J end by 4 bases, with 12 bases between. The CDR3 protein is CASSLTKGGTEAFF. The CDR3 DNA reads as TGCGCCAGCAGCTTAACGAAAGGGGGCACTGAAGCTTTCTTT.

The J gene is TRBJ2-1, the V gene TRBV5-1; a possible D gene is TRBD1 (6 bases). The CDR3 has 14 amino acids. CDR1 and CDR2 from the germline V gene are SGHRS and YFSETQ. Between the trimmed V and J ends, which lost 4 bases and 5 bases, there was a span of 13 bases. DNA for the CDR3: TGCGCCAGCAGCCCCGGACAGATTAACAATGAGCAGTTCTTC. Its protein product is CASSPGQINNEQFF.

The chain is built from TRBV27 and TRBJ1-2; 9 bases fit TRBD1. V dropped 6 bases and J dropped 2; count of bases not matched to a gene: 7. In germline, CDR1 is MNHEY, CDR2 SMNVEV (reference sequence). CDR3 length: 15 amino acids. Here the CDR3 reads CASRATGGANYGYTF. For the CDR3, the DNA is TGTGCCAGCAGAGCGACAGGGGGGGCAAACTATGGCTACACCTTC.

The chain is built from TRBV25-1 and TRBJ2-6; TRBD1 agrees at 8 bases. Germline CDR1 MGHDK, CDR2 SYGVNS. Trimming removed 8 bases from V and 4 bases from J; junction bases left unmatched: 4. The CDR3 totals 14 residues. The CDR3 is CASRQGTGANVLTF. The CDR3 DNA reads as TGTGCCAGCCGACAGGGGACCGGGGCCAACGTCCTGACTTTC.

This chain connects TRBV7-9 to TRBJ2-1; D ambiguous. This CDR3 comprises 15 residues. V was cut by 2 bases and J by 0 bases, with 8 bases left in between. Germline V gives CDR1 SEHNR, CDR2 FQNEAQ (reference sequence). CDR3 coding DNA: TGTGCCAGCAGCTTAAGCCGAAGCTCCTACAATGAGCAGTTCTTC. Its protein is CASSLSRSSYNEQFF.

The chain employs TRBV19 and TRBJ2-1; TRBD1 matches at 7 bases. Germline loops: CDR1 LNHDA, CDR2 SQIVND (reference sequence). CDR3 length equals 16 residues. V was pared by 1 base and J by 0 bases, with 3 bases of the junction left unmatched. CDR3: CASSIVRTGSYNEQFF. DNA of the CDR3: TGTGCCAGTAGTATAGTTAGGACAGGCTCCTACAATGAGCAGTTCTTC.

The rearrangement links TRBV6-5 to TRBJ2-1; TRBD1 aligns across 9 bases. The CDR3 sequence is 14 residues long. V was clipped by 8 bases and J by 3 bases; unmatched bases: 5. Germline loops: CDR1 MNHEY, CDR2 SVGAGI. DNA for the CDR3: TGTGCCAGCTTTCTGGGACAGGGCTACAATGAGCAGTTCTTC. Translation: CASFLGQGYNEQFF.

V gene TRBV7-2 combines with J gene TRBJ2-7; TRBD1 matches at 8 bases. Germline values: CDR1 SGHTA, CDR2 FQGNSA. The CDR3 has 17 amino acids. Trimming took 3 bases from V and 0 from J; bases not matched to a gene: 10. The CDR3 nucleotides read TGTGCCAGCAGCTTCGCCACAGGGGGACCGACCTCCTACGAGCAGTACTTC. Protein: CASSFATGGPTSYEQYF.

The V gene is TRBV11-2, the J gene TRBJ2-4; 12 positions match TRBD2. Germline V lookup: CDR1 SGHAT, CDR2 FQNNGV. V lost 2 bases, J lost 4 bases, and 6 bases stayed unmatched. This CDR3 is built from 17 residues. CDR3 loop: CASSLPWTSGKKNIQYF. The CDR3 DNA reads TGTGCCAGCAGCTTACCCTGGACTAGCGGGAAGAAAAACATTCAGTACTTC. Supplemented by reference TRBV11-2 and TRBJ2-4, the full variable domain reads EAGVAQSPRYKIIEKRQSVAFWCNPISGHATLYWYQQILGQGPKLLIQFQNNGVVDDSQLPKDRFSAERLKGVDSTLKIQPAKLEDSAVYLCASSLPWTSGKKNIQYFGAGTRLSVL.